This T cell receptor (beta chain) derives from a study of CD8 T cells in ankylosing spondylitis. This clonotype appeared a few times. Its antigen remains unidentified. Germline V gene sequence: CDR1 LGHDT, CDR2 YNNKEL (reference sequence). Trimming took 2 bases from V and 10 from J, leaving 15 bases between them. CDR3 length equals 14 residues. Findings of the study overall: Reportedly, matched ankylosing spondylitis synovial fluid was significantly enriched for disease-linked clones. Disease-linked clones proved CD8+ and comparatively uncommon in peripheral blood. Some motif variants were previously reported in reactive arthritis synovial fluid and blood.

Quantitative 5'-RACE with molecular barcodes was used to make the TCR beta libraries. Using its own MiXCR run on the 5' RACE reads, TCRdb lists one record per CDR3 protein. The sample holds 150,000 or so distinct CDR3 sequences, 11% seen once. The receptor's source is a male donor with ankylosing spondylitis or in good health (not recorded which). Source material: blood, either unsorted or a sorted T cell fraction (not recorded which). The rearrangement links TRBV3-1 to TRBJ2-1; D remains unclear. As DNA, the CDR3 is TGTGCCAGCAGCCAAAGTTTACGGGTATTGGAGCAGTTCTTC. Protein product: CASSQSLRVLEQFF.